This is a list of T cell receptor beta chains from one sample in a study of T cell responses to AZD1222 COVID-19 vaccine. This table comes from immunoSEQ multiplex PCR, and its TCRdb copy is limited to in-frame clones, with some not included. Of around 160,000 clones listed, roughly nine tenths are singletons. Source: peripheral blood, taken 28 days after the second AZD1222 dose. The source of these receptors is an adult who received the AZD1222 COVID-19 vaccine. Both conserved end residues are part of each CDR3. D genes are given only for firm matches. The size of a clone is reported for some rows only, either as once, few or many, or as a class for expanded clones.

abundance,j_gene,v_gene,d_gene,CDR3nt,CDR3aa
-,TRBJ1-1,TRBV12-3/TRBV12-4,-,TGTGCCAGCAGAGGGGGGACCACTGAAGCTTTCTTT,CASRGGTTEAFF
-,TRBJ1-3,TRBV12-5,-,TGTGCTAGTGGCCTGGGGGGAATAAATGGAAACACCATATATTTT,CASGLGGINGNTIYF
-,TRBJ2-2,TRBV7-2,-,TGTGCCAGCAGCTTATACAGGAACACCGGGGAGCTGTTTTTT,CASSLYRNTGELFF
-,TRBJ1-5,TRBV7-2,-,TGTGCCAGCAGCTTAGCGGGGGGAGGGCTTCAGCCCCAGCATTTT,CASSLAGGGLQPQHF
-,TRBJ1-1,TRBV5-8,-,TGTGCCAGCAGCTTGGCGGTTGGGGCCACGAACACTGAAGCTTTCTTT,CASSLAVGATNTEAFF
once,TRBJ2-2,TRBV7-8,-,TGTGCCAGCAGCTCCCTCGTAACCGGGGAGCTGTTTTTT,CASSSLVTGELFF
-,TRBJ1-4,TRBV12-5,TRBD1,TGTGCTAGTGGTAGGAGCCGGGACAGGGGGGTCTCGAATGAAAAACTGTTTTTT,CASGRSRDRGVSNEKLFF
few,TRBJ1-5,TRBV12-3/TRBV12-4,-,TGTGCCAGCACTTCACGGGCCCAGCAGCCCCAGCATTTT,CASTSRAQQPQHF
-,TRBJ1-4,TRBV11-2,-,TGTGCCAGCAGCTTAGTTGAGGGGCTGGCTGAAAAACTGTTTTTT,CASSLVEGLAEKLFF
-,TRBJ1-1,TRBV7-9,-,TGTGCCAGCAGCCCGGACGGGAACACTGAAGCTTTCTTT,CASSPDGNTEAFF
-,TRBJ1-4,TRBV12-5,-,TGTGCTAGTTCGATGTCGGGGGGTGAAAAACTGTTTTTT,CASSMSGGEKLFF
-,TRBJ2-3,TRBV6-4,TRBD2,TGTGCCAGCAGTCCTCTAGCGGGGGCCAACACAGATACGCAGTATTTT,CASSPLAGANTDTQYF
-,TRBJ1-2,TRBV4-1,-,TGCGCCAGCAGCCAAGAGAGGTCCTATGGCTACACCTTC,CASSQERSYGYTF
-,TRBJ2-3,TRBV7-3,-,TGTGCCAGCAGCTTGGGCCGAGATACGCAGTATTTT,CASSLGRDTQYF
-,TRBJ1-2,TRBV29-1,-,TGCAGCCCCTCGGAAGCTAACTATGGCTACACCTTC,CSPSEANYGYTF
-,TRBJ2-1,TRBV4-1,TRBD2,TGCGCCAGCAGCCAAGATTGGGCTAGCGGGGGGAACAATGAGCAGTTCTTC,CASSQDWASGGNNEQFF
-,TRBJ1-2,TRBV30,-,TGTGCCTGGAGTCAGTCTACGGGCCCCAAACCTTATGGCTACACCTTC,CAWSQSTGPKPYGYTF
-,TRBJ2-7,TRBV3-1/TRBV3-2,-,TGTGCCAGCAGCCCGGGCGGGTTAGGGTCGTCCTACGAGCAGTACTTC,CASSPGGLGSSYEQYF
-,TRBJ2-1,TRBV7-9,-,TGTGCCAGCAGCTTGGCAAACAATGAGCAGTTCTTC,CASSLANNEQFF
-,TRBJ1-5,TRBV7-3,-,TGTGCCAGCAGCTTACGCCAAGGTCAGCCCCAGCATTTT,CASSLRQGQPQHF
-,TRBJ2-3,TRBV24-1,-,TGTGCCACCAGTGATTTGCCCCCCCATACGCAGTATTTT,CATSDLPPHTQYF
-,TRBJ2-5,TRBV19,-,TGTGCCAGTAGTATTCGCCGCCTCGGAGATCTGGAGACCCAGTACTTC,CASSIRRLGDLETQYF
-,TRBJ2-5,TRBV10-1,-,TGCGCCAGCAAAGGGGGGACGGGTCAAGAGACCCAGTACTTC,CASKGGTGQETQYF
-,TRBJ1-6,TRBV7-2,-,TGTGCCAGCAGCTTAGTTCGCGGGTATAATTCACCCCTCCACTTT,CASSLVRGYNSPLHF
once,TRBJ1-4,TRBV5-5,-,TGTGCCAGCAGCCTCGGACGGAGGAATGAAAAACTGTTTTTT,CASSLGRRNEKLFF
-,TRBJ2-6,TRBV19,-,TGTGCCAGTAGTAATGGGGGCGCGAGGGGGGCCAACGTCCTGACTTTC,CASSNGGARGANVLTF
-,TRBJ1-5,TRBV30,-,TGTGCCTGGAGTATGGGCCGTGGAGAGGGGAGCAATCAGCCCCAGCATTTT,CAWSMGRGEGSNQPQHF
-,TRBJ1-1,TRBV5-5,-,TGTGCCAGCAGCGCCCCCCTGGCGAAGGGCTCTGAAGCTTTCTTT,CASSAPLAKGSEAFF
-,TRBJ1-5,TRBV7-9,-,TGTGCCAGCAGCTTATACGGGGCCAATCAGCCCCAGCATTTT,CASSLYGANQPQHF
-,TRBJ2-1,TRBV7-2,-,TGTGCCAGCAGCTTAAGTTCGCTTTCCTACAATGAGCAGTTCTTC,CASSLSSLSYNEQFF
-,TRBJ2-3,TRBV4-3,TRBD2,TGCGCCAGCAGCCAATCCGGGACTAGAAAGGCAGATACGCAGTATTTT,CASSQSGTRKADTQYF
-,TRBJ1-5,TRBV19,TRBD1,TGTGCCAGTAGTATAGAGTGGGGGACAGGTAGCAATCAGCCCCAGCATTTT,CASSIEWGTGSNQPQHF
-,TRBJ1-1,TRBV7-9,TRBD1,TGTGCCAGCAGCCCCGGGACAGACACTGAAGCTTTCTTT,CASSPGTDTEAFF
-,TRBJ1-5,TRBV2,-,TGTGCCAGCAGTCCAATTCAAGGCCTCCGGACCCAGCCCCAGCATTTT,CASSPIQGLRTQPQHF
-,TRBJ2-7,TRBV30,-,TGTGCCACACAAAGAGGAGGGGTCTACGAGCAGTACTTC,CATQRGGVYEQYF
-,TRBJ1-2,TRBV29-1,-,TGCAGCGTGGAGGGACCTAACTATGGCTACACCTTC,CSVEGPNYGYTF
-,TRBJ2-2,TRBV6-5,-,TGTGCCAGCAGTTCCAGTCCTGGGGCCGGGGAGCTGTTTTTT,CASSSSPGAGELFF
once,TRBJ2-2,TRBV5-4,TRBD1,TGTGCCAGCAGACTTAGCCGTAGGGACAGCAACACCGGGGAGCTGTTTTTT,CASRLSRRDSNTGELFF
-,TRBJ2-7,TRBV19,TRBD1,TGTGCCAGTAGTATAGTCGGGACAGGGCGGTACGAGCAGTACTTC,CASSIVGTGRYEQYF
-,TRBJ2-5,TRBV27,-,TGTGCCAGCAGGAGGGGGACCGGGACACTACAAGAGACCCAGTACTTC,CASRRGTGTLQETQYF
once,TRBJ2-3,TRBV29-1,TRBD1,TGCAGCGAGGCGGGACAGGGAAACGCAGATACGCAGTATTTT,CSEAGQGNADTQYF
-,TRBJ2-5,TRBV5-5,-,TGTGCCAGCAGCTTGGAGGCACTAAAAGAGACCCAGTACTTC,CASSLEALKETQYF
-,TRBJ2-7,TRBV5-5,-,TGTGCCAGCAGCTCTGGGATCATTCCCTACGAGCAGTACTTC,CASSSGIIPYEQYF
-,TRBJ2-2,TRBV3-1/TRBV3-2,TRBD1,TGTGCCAGCAGACTCAACATCGGGACAGGGGAAACCGGGGAGCTGTTTTTT,CASRLNIGTGETGELFF
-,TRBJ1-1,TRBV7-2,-,TGTGCCAGCAGCTTAGTGAGGAAACTCATGAACACTGAAGCTTTCTTT,CASSLVRKLMNTEAFF
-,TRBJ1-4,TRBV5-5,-,TGTGCCAGCACAATGGACCTCCTAACCGAAAAACTGTTTTTT,CASTMDLLTEKLFF
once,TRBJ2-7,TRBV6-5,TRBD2,TGTGCCAGCAGTCAAATAGCGGGAGATGGATTCGAGCAGTACTTC,CASSQIAGDGFEQYF
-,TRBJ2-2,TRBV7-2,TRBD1,TGTGCCAGCAGTTCGACAGGGGGGTACACCGGGGAGCTGTTTTTT,CASSSTGGYTGELFF
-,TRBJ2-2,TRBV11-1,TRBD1,TGTGCCAGCAGCTTAGCGAAGACAGGGCTCGGCACCGGGGAGCTGTTTTTT,CASSLAKTGLGTGELFF